The source of this T cell receptor (beta chain) is a study of regulatory T cells in long-lasting Graves disease. This clonotype was counted at least ten times. As yet, its antigen is unknown. The study's findings and limits: Persistent-disease Graves' patients showed less TCR diversity than new cases.

Researchers made TCR beta libraries by using iRepertoire HTBI primers and running Arm-PCR on CDR3 regions. A single record per CDR3 protein comes from TCRdb applying MiXCR to the multiplex PCR reads. The table includes around 460,000 distinct CDR3 sequences, roughly 21% detected once. As for time point: persistent/refractory GD, antithyroid drugs over 5 years with positive TRAb. Isolated PBMC RNA provided the starting material for the TCR library. Looked up from germline, CDR1 is KGHDR and CDR2 is SFDVKD. The CDR3 length is 17 residues. V shed 5 bases and J 6 bases; nucleotides not matched to a gene: 12.

This specimen was peripheral blood mononuclear cells (PBMCs), taken when the disease was refractory, from a patient treated with antithyroid drugs. The clonotype originates from a female donor with Graves disease. The chain recombines TRBV24-1 with TRBJ2-2; TRBD1 agrees at 9 bases. The CDR3 protein is CATSVYQDRGFPGELFF. The CDR3 DNA reads as TGTGCCACCAGTGTTTACCAGGACAGGGGTTTCCCCGGGGAGCTGTTTTTT.